This TCR beta chain was identified during a study of cytomegalovirus exposure and HLA in healthy donors (TCRdb year 2017). Regarding the study in general: According to an earlier analysis of 550 to 700 of the donors, about 190 million T cells yielded 117 million unique TCR beta sequences and 250 to 350 Gb of sequence data. In a later genetic analysis, genome-wide SNP genotypes for about 55% of the roughly 670 donors were used, and that subset was treated as a discovery cohort. On average, approximately 250,000 unique TCR beta nucleotide sequences were sequenced per donor among a few hundred genotyped donors of the cohort, with about 17% of those sequences being non-productive. The study aimed to test whether cataloging public T cell receptors could reveal signatures of past pathogen exposure. The number of donors typed differed by locus, with 629-630 for A, B, C, DRB1 and DQB1, approximately 500 for DQA1, 600 to 610 for DPA1, and around 430 for DPB1. Of the 300 to 400 genotyped donors, roughly 85% fell in the genetic ancestry cluster associated with self-reported Caucasian donors. High-throughput TCR immunosequencing, statistical association of individual TCRs with disease status, and machine learning were combined to predict cytomegalovirus infection status. A later analysis re-examined previously published TCR beta repertoires from around 670 donors and added high-resolution HLA genotyping to investigate patterns of TCR occurrence. Both class I and class II loci were covered by HLA typing, at four-digit resolution. The T cell repertoires of around 730 subjects were profiled by immunosequencing and related to cytomegalovirus serostatus. In an earlier analysis of 587 of the donors, high-throughput TCR beta sequencing was used to judge whether each TCR beta V gene segment behaved as functional or pseudogenic. An early release covering approximately 600 HLA-typed donors comprised approximately 290 gigabases of sequencing data and tens of millions of unique TCR sequences. Besides the first cohort of roughly 700 subjects, a separate validation cohort made up of over a hundred different subjects was used. The later analysis used no new phenotypic data to find candidate immune exposures, relying instead on TCR beta sequences and their occurrence across donors. A few DR-DQ haplotypes were handled as single units for association and clustering because linkage in the cohort was strong. Every discovery cohort repertoire had been produced on one sequencing platform. Alongside the repertoire data, information on donor age, sex, ethnicity and CMV serostatus was compiled. The investigation overall reported the following: When HLA alleles, especially DR and DQ, strongly co-occurred, attributing TCR associations to individual alleles was difficult. Linkage disequilibrium might explain the correlated functional status among segregating V segments, but an unknown experimental factor could not be ruled out. The classifier was reported to diagnose cytomegalovirus status with high specificity and sensitivity in both the original cohort and the validation cohort. A few of the identified cytomegalovirus-associated TCR beta chains were confirmed in vitro to be specific for cytomegalovirus antigens. Because the 87-base-pair reads could not distinguish some IMGT-functional V segments, including TRBV6-2 and TRBV6-3, those segments were excluded. Some 16 rarely observed V segments, including chromosome 9 orphons, were excluded from the earlier analysis of almost 600 of the donors because counts were too low. HLA typing was unavailable for some donors at each locus, so association tests used only the typed subset. A later analysis found that most CMV-associated TCR beta chains appeared HLA-restricted, with HLA associations seemingly driven largely by CMV exposure. Most TCR sequences were observed very rarely across donors, whereas some public TCRs were present in many individuals. The study gave a list of some 150 TCR beta chains associated with cytomegalovirus. Specific HLA alleles were associated with roughly 16,000 TCR beta sequences at a false discovery rate of 0.05 in a later analysis. In a later genetic analysis, fewer N-insertions in productive TCRs were reported among donors in an Asian-associated ancestry cluster than the roughly 700-donor mean. The authors suggested that the approach could potentially be extended to other disease states and immunological phenotypes. In a later analysis, the rate of TCR association differed among HLA loci, with DRB1 alleles having the most associated TCRs and HLA-C alleles having the fewest. A group of highly shared sequence variants was considered likely to be a technical artifact of the sequencing pipeline. A later genetic analysis associated a missense DCLRE1C variant with V-gene and J-gene trimming of TCR beta chains, and an independent cohort replicated the association. In an earlier analysis of around 600 of the donors, most TCR beta V segments were observed in productive rearrangements about 87% or about 30% of the time, broadly matching IMGT annotations. A further reported finding was that TCR beta sequences accurately predicted the HLA-A and HLA-B alleles for most subjects in the first cohort. Roughly uniform sequencing depth across donors was assumed in presence/absence analyses, although this assumption may not hold. Several of the top co-occurrence clusters appeared to be linked to parvovirus B19, influenza, CMV and Epstein-Barr virus, according to a later analysis. The only immune exposure information available for the cohort was CMV serostatus. Compared with equally common non-associated chains, HLA-associated TCR beta chains in a later analysis were more clonally expanded and had lower generation probabilities. This cohort had only TCR beta chains sequenced, and the lack of alpha or paired-chain data limited which features could be detected.

The library was generated by the immunoSEQ multiplex PCR assay. For the multiplex PCR, a mixture combining 60 forward primers for TCR Vbeta segments and 13 reverse primers for TCR Jbeta segments was used. Amplification of the CDR3 region of rearranged TCR beta genes was performed with a multiplex PCR assay on genomic DNA. Amplified TCR beta libraries were sequenced as 87-base-pair reads on the Illumina HiSeq System. From the authors' description of their analysis: In a later analysis, around 80 million unique TCR beta chains were counted across the 690 or so repertoires, and roughly 9.9 million of these chains were shared by at least two donors. Raw reads were error-corrected and collapsed into unique sequences with a nearest-neighbor algorithm that merged closely related sequences to remove PCR and sequencing errors. CDR3 sequences were aligned to IMGT reference sequences to assign V, D and J gene segments. For a sequence to be retained, at least a six-nucleotide match to both a V gene segment and a J gene segment was required. Rearrangements were classified as productive when the CDR3 lacked stop codons and remained in frame with V and J, and all other rearrangements were classified as non-productive. CDR3 was defined by IMGT convention, running from the second conserved V-encoded cysteine to the conserved J-encoded phenylalanine. In an earlier analysis of around 640 of the donors, sequences lacking an unambiguous match to a single V gene segment were excluded. In an earlier analysis of some 590 of the donors, a V segment was called functional when productive rearrangements were above 56.7%, and segregating when the standard deviation between donors exceeded 5%. A statistical classification framework was built to diagnose cytomegalovirus status from the catalog of TCR beta chain sequences. In a later analysis, TCR nucleotide sequences were compared against IMGT/GENE-DB human TR gene sequences so that V and J genes could be assigned. Using the TCRdist pipeline, a later analysis assigned CDR3 sequences along with most-parsimonious VDJ recombination scenarios. In a later analysis, each TCR beta chain was defined by its CDR3 amino acid sequence together with its V-gene family, and reads lacking a unique V-gene family were excluded. As a way to deal with suspected cross-contamination and a sequencing artifact, a later analysis dropped 450 to 600 nucleotide sequences that were highly shared and had low generation probability. In a later analysis, a clonal expansion index was calculated for each public chain from normalized within-repertoire ranks of inferred template counts. A later analysis computed generation probabilities with a VDJ recombination model fitted to out-of-frame rearrangements, and checked the results against IGoR. Hypergeometric tests were used in a later analysis to score TCR-TCR, TCR-HLA and TCR-CMV co-occurrence, with a repertoire-size bias correction applied to the TCR pairs. False discovery rates were estimated in a later analysis by permuting HLA or CMV assignments 20 times. A later analysis grouped co-occurring TCRs with DBSCAN, adding TCRdist sequence similarity when clustering within HLA-allele-positive subsets. For co-occurrence clustering, repertoires with fewer than 30,000 or more than 120,000 public chains were excluded, along with four or five repertoires with anomalous nucleotide sharing. TCRdb obtained this table from immuneACCESS and retained in-frame rearrangements with V and J assigned. These tables miss some clones; where compared with another copy, unresolved V genes account for less than half of the shortfall, and the remainder is unexplained. For V, J and clone size, that table is used; D and trimming come from the DNA. This sample has around 99,000 clones in its table, and approximately 76% of those were observed once. The ten largest account for around 2.1% of the sample.

The cohort was made up of 500 to 850 healthy bone marrow donors. All cohort members were sampled while nominally healthy, although unrecorded immune exposures were likely present. The donor tested CMV seronegative and was one of the 352 seronegative cohort members. A peripheral blood sample was collected from each donor, and TCR beta sequencing was performed on peripheral blood mononuclear cells. Genomic DNA was extracted from the blood cell samples with the Qiagen DNeasy Blood Extraction Kit. With respect to this clone: The antigen it binds to is not known. One base away there is no much larger clone; base qualities are not given.

As encoded in the germline V gene, CDR1 is MNHNS while CDR2 is SASEGT. V ends up 8 bases short and J 5 bases short, with an unmatched junction base count of 6. The CDR3 measures 14 amino acids from cysteine to phenylalanine. Solely the CDR3 DNA is kept, with 42 bases framed from the first base. This sequence uses TRBV6-1 and TRBJ2-2; 9 of the junction bases match TRBD2. The TCR sequence derives from a man younger than 35 in good health and CMV-seronegative. The sample taken for sequencing was PBMCs. The CDR3 protein sequence reads: CASGARGGTGELFF. Read as DNA, the sequence is TGTGCCAGCGGAGCGCGGGGGGGGACCGGGGAGCTGTTTTTT.